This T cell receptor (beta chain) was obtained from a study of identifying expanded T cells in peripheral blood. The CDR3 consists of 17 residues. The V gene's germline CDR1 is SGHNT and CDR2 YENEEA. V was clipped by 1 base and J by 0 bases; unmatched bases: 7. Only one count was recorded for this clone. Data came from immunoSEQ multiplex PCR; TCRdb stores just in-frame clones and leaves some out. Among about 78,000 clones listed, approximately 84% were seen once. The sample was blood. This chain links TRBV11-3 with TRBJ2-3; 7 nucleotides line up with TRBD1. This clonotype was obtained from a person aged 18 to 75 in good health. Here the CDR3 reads CASSLGTGTASTDTQYF. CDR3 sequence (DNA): TGTGCCAGCAGCTTAGGGACCGGGACAGCTAGCACAGATACGCAGTATTTT.